This passage covers 31 T cell receptor beta chains from one sample sequenced in a study of T cell repertoires in aging, cancer and after chemotherapy. TCR beta rearrangements were amplified from peripheral blood genomic DNA. Multiplex touch-down PCR with TRB-A/B primers amplified rearranged V-D-J TRB sequences. TCRdb recomputed calls from the multiplex PCR reads with MiXCR, one row per CDR3 protein. The profile shows approximately 8,400 distinct CDR3 sequences, 25% to 35% of them singletons. The source material was blood. Every receptor here comes from a human donor in good health.

V is TRBV20-1 and J is TRBJ1-3; D may be TRBD1 (5 bases). Germline loops: CDR1 DFQATT, CDR2 SNEGSKA (reference sequence). The CDR3 sequence is 13 residues long. The V end was cut by 3 bases, the J end by 3 bases, with 9 bases between. The CDR3 loop is CSARGPVGNTIYF. The CDR3 DNA sequence: TGCAGTGCTAGGGGGCCAGTTGGAAACACCATATATTTT.

This clonotype was detected a few times. The V gene is TRBV18, the J gene TRBJ1-1; unclear D gene. The V and J ends lost 0 bases and 3 bases respectively, with 11 bases between them. Germline lookup yields CDR1 KGHSH and CDR2 LQKENI. The CDR3 is 15 residues long. CDR3 loop: CASSPPSLADTEAFF. CDR3 nucleotide sequence: TGTGCCAGCTCACCACCAAGTTTGGCGGACACTGAAGCTTTCTTT. Filled out from reference TRBV18 and TRBJ1-1, the complete variable domain reads NAGVMQNPRHLVRRRGQEARLRCSPMKGHSHVYWYRQLPEEGLKFMVYLQKENIIDESGMPKERFSAEFPKEGPSILRIQQVVRGDSAAYFCASSPPSLADTEAFFGQGTRLTVV.

This clonotype was found a few times. The V call is TRBV18, the J call TRBJ1-1; possibly TRBD1 for D (5 bases). The CDR3 is made up of 14 amino acids. V lost 5 bases to trimming and J lost 1 base, with 11 bases between them. CDR1 is KGHSH, CDR2 LQKENI, per germline. CDR3 sequence reads: CASSTGGRNTEAFF. DNA of the CDR3: TGTGCCAGCTCAACTGGGGGAAGGAACACTGAAGCTTTCTTT.

This clonotype was detected only a few times. The chain employs TRBV5-6 and TRBJ2-3, with D tentatively TRBD1 or TRBD2 (5 bases each). V was trimmed by 0 bases and J by 12 bases, leaving 26 bases between them. Germline V gives CDR1 SGHDT, CDR2 YYEEEE. The CDR3 sequence is 17 residues long. This chain's CDR3 is CASSLEALPGTRPVQYF. CDR3 nucleotide sequence: TGTGCCAGCAGCTTGGAGGCCCTCCCAGGGACCAGGCCGGTACAGTATTTT.

In its sample, this clonotype is medium-sized (0.01 to 0.1%). The rearrangement links TRBV15 to TRBJ2-6; 7 bases match TRBD2. The CDR3 loop spans 16 amino acids. The germline V gene encodes CDR1 LNHNV and CDR2 YYDKDF (reference sequence). The V segment lost 1 base and the J segment 2 bases; nucleotides outside the gene matches: 2. The chain's CDR3 is CATSRGGGPGANVLTF. The DNA of the CDR3 is TGTGCCACCAGCAGAGGCGGGGGTCCTGGGGCCAACGTCCTGACTTTC.

V gene TRBV6-5 combines with J gene TRBJ1-3; D possibly corresponds to TRBD1 (5 bases). This CDR3 is 16 amino acids long. Germline lookup yields CDR1 MNHEY and CDR2 SVGAGI. Trimming took off 7 bases at V and 0 bases at J, with 16 bases between the two ends. CDR3 sequence (DNA): TGTGCCAGCACGGGATCGGCAGGGAACTCTGGAAACACCATATATTTT. Protein product: CASTGSAGNSGNTIYF.

This clonotype was seen more than once but under ten times. This chain joins TRBV12-3 or TRBV12-4 and TRBJ1-2; D unclear. The V end lost 0 bases, the J end lost 1 base, and 9 bases lay between the germline ends. The CDR3 sequence is 15 residues long. CDR3: CASSLALGGNYGYTF. Written as DNA, the CDR3 is TGTGCCAGCAGTTTAGCGCTCGGAGGTAACTATGGCTACACCTTC.

J is TRBJ1-2 and V is TRBV19, with TRBD1 as a possible D gene (6 bases). V lost 3 bases to trimming and J lost 4 bases, with 21 bases between them. Germline lookup yields CDR1 LNHDA and CDR2 SQIVND (reference sequence). CDR3 length: 17 residues. As DNA, the CDR3 is TGTGCCAGTAGTATGTCGGTCCCACAGGGAACGGCCTATGGCTACACCTTC. Encoded protein: CASSMSVPQGTAYGYTF.

The chain is built from TRBV5-5 and TRBJ1-1; D gene ambiguous. Germline loops: CDR1 SGHKS, CDR2 YYEKEE (reference sequence). With 5 bases removed from V and 5 bases from J, the gap between germline ends came to 22 bases. The CDR3 contains 16 residues. CDR3 sequence reads: CASSGVEATGETEAFF. CDR3 DNA sequence: TGTGCCAGCAGTGGAGTTGAGGCGACGGGCGAGACTGAAGCTTTCTTT.

The rearrangement uses TRBV7-2 and TRBJ1-2, with D perhaps matching TRBD1 (6 bases). The CDR3 spans 14 residues. V lost 0 bases and J 4 bases, leaving 9 bases between the germline ends. CDR1 and CDR2 (germline): SGHTA, FQGNSA. CDR3 DNA sequence: TGTGCCAGCAGCTTAGCCAAAGGGGGCTATGGCTACACCTTC. Translating it yields CASSLAKGGYGYTF.

In its sample, this clonotype ranks as medium-sized. V and J are TRBV29-1 and TRBJ2-7, with TRBD1 matching over 9 bases. The CDR3 extends over 12 amino acids. V trimming: 6 bases; J trimming: 6 bases; junction bases outside the gene matches: 6. In germline, CDR1 is SQVTM, CDR2 ANQGSEA. In DNA form, the CDR3 reads TGCAGCGTCGGGACAGGGAACAGCGAGCAGTACTTC. This codes for CSVGTGNSEQYF.

This chain joins TRBV19 and TRBJ1-5; 11 bases are shared with TRBD1. The CDR3 sequence is 14 residues long. Unmatched junction bases numbered 7, after V lost 9 bases and J lost 6 bases. Germline V CDR1 and CDR2: LNHDA, SQIVND (reference sequence). CDR3 amino acids: CASSPGTGGQPQHF. The CDR3 DNA reads as TGTGCCAGCAGCCCCGGGACAGGGGGTCAGCCCCAGCATTTT.

This clonotype was counted only a few times. This chain connects TRBV6-2 or TRBV6-3 to TRBJ1-2; D remains ambiguous. The CDR3 runs 14 residues. The germline V gene has CDR1 MNHEY and CDR2 SVGEGT. Trimming shortened V by 0 bases and J by 8 bases, and 13 bases separated the two germline ends. Written as DNA, the CDR3 is TGTGCCAGCAGTTACTCCGCGGCTCCGCGGGGCTACACCTTC. It codes for CASSYSAAPRGYTF.

The chain uses TRBV20-1 and TRBJ2-4, with TRBD1 matching over 9 bases. The CDR3 is 15 amino acids. J gave up 6 bases and V 5 bases, and 11 bases lay outside the gene matches. The V gene's germline CDR1 is DFQATT and CDR2 SNEGSKA (reference sequence). CDR3 sequence: CSAPIQGARRNIQYF. CDR3 bases: TGCAGTGCTCCAATACAGGGGGCGAGGAGAAACATTCAGTACTTC.

The genes are TRBV19 and TRBJ1-2; D call uncertain. This CDR3 is 13 amino acids long. Germline V gene data show CDR1 as LNHDA and CDR2 as SQIVND (reference sequence). V was cut by 7 bases and J by 4 bases, with 13 bases left in between. CDR3 nucleotides: TGTGCCAGTAAATCAACAGATACCTATGGCTACACCTTC. Translating gives CASKSTDTYGYTF.

This clonotype came up a few times. The rearrangement joins TRBV20-1 to TRBJ2-5; the D call may be TRBD1 or TRBD2 (5 bases each). Between the trimmed V and J ends, which lost 3 bases and 5 bases, there was a span of 16 bases. This CDR3 spans 14 amino acids. The germline V gene has CDR1 DFQATT and CDR2 SNEGSKA (reference sequence). The chain's CDR3 is CSASPSGRGETQYF. The CDR3 DNA reads TGCAGTGCTAGTCCATCGGGAAGGGGCGAGACCCAGTACTTC.

This clonotype is labeled as medium-sized (0.01 to 0.1%). V usage is TRBV11-1 and J usage is TRBJ2-3; maybe TRBD1 (7 bases). V dropped 4 bases and J dropped 2 bases, with 25 bases sitting between them. Per the germline V gene, CDR1 is SGHAT and CDR2 is FQDESV (reference sequence). CDR3 length: 19 residues. CDR3 nucleotides: TGTGCCAGCAGCTGGGGGGACAGCCACCAGAGGGGTTCCACAGATACGCAGTATTTT. Protein sequence: CASSWGDSHQRGSTDTQYF.

This clonotype has a handful of counts. V gene TRBV19 combines with J gene TRBJ2-7; 9 bases map to TRBD1. The CDR3 loop spans 11 amino acids. Trimming cost V 10 bases and J 6 bases; bases outside gene matches: 4. CDR1 is LNHDA and CDR2 is SQIVND in the germline V gene (reference sequence). The CDR3, as DNA: TGTGCCACCGACAGGGGGGGCGAGCAGTACTTC. It yields the protein CATDRGGEQYF. Complete variable domain (other parts from reference TRBV19 and TRBJ2-7): DGGITQSPKYLFRKEGQNVTLSCEQNLNHDAMYWYRQDPGQGLRLIYYSQIVNDFQKGDIAEGYSVSREKKESFPLTVTSAQKNPTAFYLCATDRGGEQYFGPGTRLTVT.

This clonotype was observed a handful of times. The J gene is TRBJ2-3, the V gene TRBV6-2 or TRBV6-3; 9 bases match TRBD1. This CDR3 contains 15 residues. Per the germline V gene, CDR1 is MNHEY and CDR2 is SVGEGT. V was pared by 6 bases and J by 4 bases, with 8 bases of the junction left unmatched. CDR3 amino acids: CASRDRGWGADTQYF. The DNA for the CDR3 is TGTGCCAGCAGGGACAGGGGATGGGGGGCAGATACGCAGTATTTT.

This clonotype was observed a handful of times. This sequence joins TRBV5-6 and TRBJ1-1, with 9 bases lining up with TRBD1. V trimming: 8 bases; J trimming: 14 bases; junction bases outside the gene matches: 16. This CDR3 comprises 13 residues. Germline CDR1 is SGHDT and CDR2 is YYEEEE. Here the CDR3 reads CASHRDRASSGFF. The CDR3 region has the DNA TGTGCCAGTCACCGGGACAGGGCTTCTTCCGGCTTCTTT.

Sample share makes this clonotype medium-sized. DNA for the CDR3: TGCAGCGCCGGGACAGGTAGAGGCGAGACCCAGTACTTC. It specifies CSAGTGRGETQYF. The chain combines TRBV29-1 with TRBJ2-5; 8 bases match TRBD1. Looked up from germline, CDR1 is SQVTM and CDR2 is ANQGSEA. V lost 7 bases to trimming and J lost 5 bases; unmatched junction nucleotides: 9. This CDR3 is built from 13 residues.

The genes are TRBV12-3 or TRBV12-4 and TRBJ2-5; possibly TRBD1 for D (6 bases). This CDR3 region has 14 residues. The germline V and J ends were trimmed by 2 bases and 5 bases, with 12 bases remaining between them. CDR3: CASSLPGTRETQYF. CDR3 bases: TGTGCCAGCAGTTTACCTGGGACAAGGGAGACCCAGTACTTC.

The chain has TRBV7-6 and TRBJ2-6; D gene unclear. V was pared by 6 bases and J by 1 base, with 7 bases between. CDR1 and CDR2 from the germline V gene are SGHVS and FNYEAQ. The CDR3 totals 14 residues. This CDR3 reads CASRPPSGANVLTF. Written as DNA, the CDR3 is TGTGCCAGCAGGCCGCCGTCTGGGGCCAACGTCCTGACTTTC.

Turning to this clonotype: The junction does not match germline at one end; this may be a read error. The rearrangement uses TRBV20-1 and TRBJ2-5; the D gene is possibly TRBD2 (6 bases). The germline V gene encodes CDR1 DFQATT and CDR2 SNEGSKA (reference sequence). This CDR3 has 13 residues. CDR3 region: CSAGDRGTETQYF. CDR3 nucleotides: TGCAGTGCTGGAGATCGGGGGACAGAGACCCAGTACTTC.

About this clonotype: One base away lies a much larger clone, so this may be a sequencing read error. CDR3 nucleotides: TGTGCCAGCAGTGCGGGACAGCCCAATGAGAAGTTCTTC. Amino acid sequence: CASSAGQPNEKFF. The genes are TRBV6-5 and TRBJ2-1, with a tentative D call TRBD1 (7 bases). Looked up from germline, CDR1 is MNHEY and CDR2 is SVGAGI. CDR3 length: 13 residues.

The rearrangement uses TRBV21-1 and TRBJ1-4; TRBD1, the table's D call, was not compared with the DNA. TRBV21-1 is an annotated pseudogene. The CDR3 is 14 amino acids. CDR3 protein: CASSRQAPNEKLFF. In DNA form, the CDR3 reads TGTGCCAGCAGCCGACAAGCCCCAAATGAAAAACTGTTTTTT.

This sequence joins TRBV5-7 and TRBJ1-5; D is possibly TRBD1 (5 bases). TRBV5-7 is treated as an ORF (open reading frame) with a function not yet certain. The CDR3 loop spans 15 amino acids. V dropped 1 base and J dropped 3 bases, with 11 bases sitting between them. The CDR3 here is CASSLSLGDNQPQHF. CDR3 nucleotides: TGTGCCAGCAGCTTGAGTTTAGGGGACAATCAGCCCCAGCATTTT.

This chain connects TRBV24-1 to TRBJ2-1; D is uncertain. This CDR3 contains 12 residues. Germline CDR1 is KGHDR and CDR2 is SFDVKD. Trimming left V 2 bases short and J 9 bases short, with 7 bases between. The CDR3 reads CATSDSSGEQFF. Here the CDR3 DNA reads TGTGCCACCAGTGATTCTAGTGGTGAGCAGTTCTTC.

The V gene is TRBV7-9, the J gene TRBJ2-1; 7 positions agree with TRBD1. The CDR3 sequence is 15 residues long. V gave up 5 bases and J gave up 4 bases; unmatched junction bases: 8. In germline, CDR1 is SEHNR, CDR2 FQNEAQ (reference sequence). This chain's CDR3 is CASSPQTGFYNEQFF. CDR3 DNA sequence: TGTGCCAGCAGCCCGCAGACAGGGTTTTACAATGAGCAGTTCTTC.

This clonotype turned up a few times. The V gene is TRBV7-6, the J gene TRBJ2-5, with D unclear. Germline V gene lookup returns CDR1 SGHVS and CDR2 FNYEAQ. This CDR3 comprises 12 residues. The V end was cut by 8 bases, the J end by 5 bases, with 12 bases between. Here the CDR3 reads CASVHNEETQYF. DNA for the CDR3: TGTGCCAGCGTTCATAATGAGGAGACCCAGTACTTC.

The V and J genes are TRBV19 and TRBJ1-1; D ambiguous. Trimming removed 3 bases from V and 7 bases from J, with 12 bases in between. The CDR3 loop spans 13 amino acids. The V gene's germline CDR1 is LNHDA and CDR2 SQIVND (reference sequence). In DNA, the CDR3 is TGTGCCAGTAGTATCCCCCGCGCGGGTGAAGCTTTCTTT. Translated, it gives CASSIPRAGEAFF.